This record concerns one T cell receptor (beta chain) sequence. TCRdb keeps only in-frame clones here, not all; method: immunoSEQ multiplex PCR. Found here are fewer than 35,000 clones, more than 65% of them singletons; the top ten hold roughly 15%. This entry belongs to a study of blood T cell repertoires in COVID-19. Study-level background: Material from acute and convalescent COVID-19 was sourced from the United States, Italy and Spain. Sources were T cells, B-cell-depleted T cells, or PBMCs; the material itself was cDNA or gDNA.

This CDR3 has 13 residues. Germline lookup yields CDR1 SEHNR and CDR2 FQNEAQ (reference sequence). V was pared by 4 bases and J by 5 bases, with 12 bases between. The gene calls are TRBV7-9 and TRBJ2-7; no definite D call. This sequence was found in a human donor in a cohort sampled during active COVID-19. The sequenced sample consisted of peripheral blood. The CDR3 sequence is CASSSALGDEQYF. DNA of the CDR3: TGTGCCAGCAGCTCCGCCCTTGGAGACGAGCAGTACTTC.